Here is one T cell receptor (beta chain) with its context. What it binds is unknown. The sample belongs to a study of graft-versus-host responses after intestinal transplantation. Study-level information: Every one of the recipients received anti-thymocyte globulin induction and afterwards took tacrolimus and steroids for around three years. Study-wide results and limits: Peak circulating GvH clone levels were associated with early post-transplant HvG declines.

Clones were read by immunoSEQ multiplex PCR, and TCRdb kept only the in-frame ones, dropping some. The profile shows around 40,000 clones, around 96% of them singletons. Germline trimming cut 4 bases from V and 3 bases from J; bases unmatched to any gene: 8. The CDR3 length is 15 residues. From germline, CDR1 is SGDLS and CDR2 YYNGEE. The genes are TRBV9 and TRBJ2-7; 9 nucleotides match TRBD2. The sample consisted of unstimulated CD8+ T cells sorted from spleen or lymph node cells, taken before transplant. This sequence was found in a human donor who was the organ donor for an intestinal transplant. This chain's CDR3 is CASSFRAGGGYEQYF. The CDR3 region has the DNA TGTGCCAGCAGCTTCAGAGCGGGGGGTGGCTACGAGCAGTACTTC.